The 19 T cell receptor beta chains below come from one sample, sequenced in a study of vaccination effects on CD4 cells after COVID-19. Using immunoSEQ multiplex PCR, the repertoire was profiled, and TCRdb retains in-frame clones only, with some absent. The table shows about 17,000 clones, with under 85% occurring only once. Before sequencing, viral peptide pools were used by the ViraFEST assay to expand antigen-specific CD4+ T cells. Following culture for approximately 11 days, CD4+ T cells were isolated. A positive SARS-CoV-2 PCR test fell between March and December 2020. All study participants received two doses of BNT162b2 or mRNA-1273 vaccine. The antigens for these receptors are not known. The source was CD4+ T cells from PBMCs cultured with SARS-CoV-2 spike peptides, collected after COVID-19 vaccination. The receptors derive from a human donor who had a prior SARS-CoV-2 infection.

The rearrangement uses TRBV3-1 (or the pseudogene TRBV3-2) and TRBJ2-1; 8 bases map to TRBD2. Germline CDR1 reads LGHDT; CDR2 reads YNNKEL (reference sequence). The CDR3 runs 18 residues. Unmatched junction bases numbered 11, after V lost 0 bases and J lost 4 bases. CDR3 loop: CASSQEFRGTSTYNEQFF. DNA for the CDR3: TGTGCCAGCAGCCAAGAATTCCGAGGGACTAGTACATACAATGAGCAGTTCTTC.

The V gene is TRBV2, the J gene TRBJ2-1, with D unresolved. The V gene lost 6 bases and the J gene lost 5 bases, with 11 bases spanning the gap. CDR3 size: 13 residues. In germline, CDR1 is SNHLY, CDR2 FYNNEI. The CDR3 coding sequence is TGTGCCAGCAGGCGGAATTTCGACAATGAGCAGTTCTTC. It yields the protein CASRRNFDNEQFF.

This chain uses TRBV6-5 with TRBJ2-7; no clear D. The CDR3 covers 13 residues. CDR1 MNHEY and CDR2 SVGAGI come from the germline V gene. Deletions cut 2 bases from V and 7 bases from J, with 12 bases between. CDR3 in amino acids: CASSYVGLGEQYF. CDR3 DNA sequence: TGTGCCAGCAGTTACGTAGGCCTGGGGGAGCAGTACTTC.

The CDR3 spells CASSAGQGLTNSPLHF. The CDR3 DNA is TGTGCCAGCAGCGCCGGACAGGGCTTAACTAATTCACCCCTCCACTTT. The V gene is TRBV9, the J gene TRBJ1-6; 8 bases agree with TRBD1. Germline CDR1 reads SGDLS; CDR2 reads YYNGEE. This CDR3 contains 16 residues. Germline trimming cut 3 bases from V and 6 bases from J; bases unmatched to any gene: 8.

The chain is built from TRBV3-1 (or the pseudogene TRBV3-2) and TRBJ1-1, with TRBD1 matching 7 bases. Germline CDR1 and CDR2: LGHDT and YNNKEL (reference sequence). CDR3 length: 16 residues. Trimming removed 4 bases from V and 7 bases from J; junction bases left unmatched: 15. CDR3 protein: CASSPRPGTAAGEAFF. The CDR3 DNA reads TGTGCCAGCAGCCCCCGTCCCGGGACAGCGGCCGGTGAAGCTTTCTTT.

This clone was detected once. V and J are TRBV5-1 and TRBJ1-1; D is unresolved. The CDR3 is made up of 14 amino acids. V gave up 2 bases and J gave up 1 base, with 9 bases separating them. Germline-derived CDR1 and CDR2 are SGHRS and YFSETQ. The CDR3 protein is CASSLGAQNTEAFF. In nucleotides, the CDR3 is TGCGCCAGCAGCTTAGGCGCTCAGAACACTGAAGCTTTCTTT. Combining the CDR3 with reference TRBV5-1 and TRBJ1-1 gives the whole variable domain KAGVTQTPRYLIKTRGQQVTLSCSPISGHRSVSWYQQTPGQGLQFLFEYFSETQRNKGNFPGRFSGRQFSNSRSEMNVSTLELGDSALYLCASSLGAQNTEAFFGQGTRLTVV.

V is TRBV7-9 and J is TRBJ2-3; D not resolved. This CDR3 is 15 amino acids long. V lost 2 bases and J 1 base, leaving 10 bases between the germline ends. Germline V gene sequence: CDR1 SEHNR, CDR2 FQNEAQ (reference sequence). The CDR3 spells CASSLLTSGTDTQYF. In DNA form, the CDR3 reads TGTGCCAGCAGCTTACTCACATCCGGCACAGATACGCAGTATTTT.

This chain connects TRBV2 to TRBJ2-5; D call uncertain. Germline V CDR1 and CDR2: SNHLY, FYNNEI. V gave up 2 bases and J gave up 4 bases, with 2 bases separating them. The CDR3 covers 11 residues. The CDR3 bases are TGTGCCAGCAGTGAATTAGAGACCCAGTACTTC. This codes for CASSELETQYF.

This clone came up a few times. This sequence joins TRBV2 and TRBJ2-2; D could derive from TRBD1 or TRBD2 (5 bases each). CDR1 is SNHLY, CDR2 FYNNEI, per germline. Trimming pared 1 base from V and 1 base from J, leaving 16 bases between. The CDR3 contains 18 residues. The CDR3 is CASSEEGVRDLNTGELFF. The DNA of the CDR3 is TGTGCCAGCAGTGAAGAGGGTGTTCGGGACCTGAACACCGGGGAGCTGTTTTTT.

The chain has TRBV7-9 and TRBJ2-2, with D unclear. Per germline, CDR1 SEHNR and CDR2 FQNEAQ (reference sequence). Trimming took 5 bases from V and 4 from J, leaving 11 bases between them. The CDR3 contains 14 residues. CDR3 sequence (DNA): TGTGCCAGCAGCGCCAGAGTCGCCACCGGGGAGCTGTTTTTT. Its protein is CASSARVATGELFF.

V usage is TRBV7-9 and J usage is TRBJ2-2; 9 bases line up with TRBD1. Germline loops: CDR1 SEHNR, CDR2 FQNEAQ (reference sequence). V gave up 6 bases and J gave up 5 bases; unmatched junction bases: 7. CDR3 length equals 15 residues. CDR3 loop: CASRLTGGDTGELFF. CDR3 coding DNA: TGTGCCAGCAGACTAACAGGGGGCGATACCGGGGAGCTGTTTTTT.

V gene TRBV10-3 combines with J gene TRBJ2-3, with 8 nucleotides matching TRBD2. CDR3 length: 16 residues. Germline CDR1 ENHRY, CDR2 SYGVKD. V lost 4 bases to trimming and J lost 0 bases; unmatched junction nucleotides: 6. CDR3 in amino acids: CAISGNSGVSTDTQYF. DNA for the CDR3: TGTGCCATCAGTGGAAATAGCGGGGTCAGCACAGATACGCAGTATTTT.

The genes are TRBV5-6 and TRBJ1-5; no clear D. Germline assignment: CDR1 SGHDT and CDR2 YYEEEE. Trimming took 2 bases from V and 0 from J, leaving 12 bases between them. The CDR3 runs 16 residues. CDR3 loop: CASSFMQLNSNQPQHF. In DNA form, the CDR3 reads TGTGCCAGCAGCTTTATGCAGCTAAATAGCAATCAGCCCCAGCATTTT.

V usage is TRBV30 and J usage is TRBJ2-5, with D hard to call. There are 14 residues in the CDR3. CDR1 is GTSNPN, CDR2 SVGIG, per germline (reference sequence). The germline V and J ends were trimmed by 3 bases and 5 bases, with 16 bases remaining between them. The CDR3, as DNA: TGTGCCTGGAGCCGACAACAAAATCGGGAGACCCAGTACTTC. It specifies CAWSRQQNRETQYF.

The chain links TRBV9 to TRBJ2-7; D uncertain. Per the germline V gene, CDR1 is SGDLS and CDR2 is YYNGEE. The V end lost 3 bases, the J end lost 5 bases, and 6 bases lay between the germline ends. CDR3 length equals 11 residues. The DNA of the CDR3 is TGTGCCAGCAGCGCAGGAGACGAGCAGTACTTC. It yields the protein CASSAGDEQYF.

This clone was recorded a few times. The J gene is TRBJ2-2, the V gene TRBV3-1 (or the pseudogene TRBV3-2); the D gene is possibly TRBD1 (6 bases). V shed 3 bases and J shed 3 bases, with 14 bases lying between them. The length of the CDR3 is 16 residues. Germline V gene data show CDR1 as LGHDT and CDR2 as YNNKEL (reference sequence). CDR3 residues: CASSHWGQGDTGELFF. Written as DNA, the CDR3 is TGTGCCAGCAGCCACTGGGGGCAGGGTGACACCGGGGAGCTGTTTTTT.

In this sample, this clone turned up a few times. This rearrangement joins TRBV27 to TRBJ2-2, with a possible D match to TRBD2 (6 bases). CDR3 length: 17 amino acids. The V end was cut by 3 bases, the J end by 1 base, with 15 bases between. Germline V gives CDR1 MNHEY, CDR2 SMNVEV (reference sequence). CDR3 region: CASSLWSSGLNTGELFF. In DNA, the CDR3 is TGTGCCAGCAGTTTGTGGAGTAGCGGATTGAACACCGGGGAGCTGTTTTTT.

This clone appeared a single time. This sample also contains other DNA sequences that code for the same CDR3. This chain connects TRBV7-9 to TRBJ2-1, with D maybe TRBD2 (6 bases). V shed 0 bases and J shed 4 bases, with 13 bases lying between them. CDR3 size: 16 residues. CDR1 and CDR2 (germline): SEHNR, FQNEAQ (reference sequence). The CDR3 DNA reads TGTGCCAGCAGCTTAGCACTAGCCGGGACGTACAATGAGCAGTTCTTC. Protein: CASSLALAGTYNEQFF.

This clone was seen a few times. The chain has TRBV9 and TRBJ2-1; TRBD2 might be the D (5 bases). V was shortened by 1 base and J by 2 bases, with 10 bases between the two germline ends. The CDR3 is made up of 15 amino acids. Per germline, CDR1 SGDLS and CDR2 YYNGEE. The CDR3 DNA sequence: TGTGCCAGCAGCGTAAGCGACTACACCTACAATGAGCAGTTCTTC. This codes for CASSVSDYTYNEQFF. Variable domain in full (rest from reference TRBV9 and TRBJ2-1): DSGVTQTPKHLITATGQRVTLRCSPRSGDLSVYWYQQSLDQGLQFLIQYYNGEERAKGNILERFSAQQFPDLHSELNLSSLELGDSALYFCASSVSDYTYNEQFFGPGTRLTVL.